This passage covers 17 T cell receptor beta chains from one sample sequenced in a study of blood T cell repertoires in COVID-19. Libraries were prepared by immunoSEQ multiplex PCR; TCRdb keeps only in-frame clonotypes and omits some of them. The data contain around 200,000 clones, roughly 80% of them singletons. Sample: peripheral blood. The receptors derive from a human donor in a cohort sampled during active COVID-19.

J is TRBJ2-7 and V is TRBV6-6; 9 bases map to TRBD1. This CDR3 spans 15 amino acids. The germline V gene has CDR1 MNHNY and CDR2 SVGAGI (reference sequence). The ends lost 7 bases at V and 6 bases at J; junction bases unmatched: 13. This chain's CDR3 is CASTLTGTGMGEQYF. As DNA, the CDR3 is TGTGCCAGCACTCTAACCGGGACAGGGATGGGCGAGCAGTACTTC.

This clone was observed a single time. V gene TRBV7-3 combines with J gene TRBJ2-7; 9 bases align to TRBD1. The CDR3 is 15 residues long. Germline V gene sequence: CDR1 SGHTA, CDR2 FQGTGA. V was clipped by 5 bases and J by 3 bases; unmatched bases: 8. CDR3 loop: CASSPGGTGSYEQYF. CDR3 sequence (DNA): TGTGCCAGCAGCCCTGGGGGGACAGGGAGCTACGAGCAGTACTTC.

The rearrangement links TRBV5-1 to TRBJ2-1; D gene unclear. The V gene lost 2 bases and the J gene lost 3 bases, with 6 bases spanning the gap. Germline CDR1 and CDR2: SGHRS and YFSETQ. This CDR3 has 13 residues. CDR3 in DNA: TGCGCCAGCAGCTTATCCAGCTACAATGAGCAGTTCTTC. Protein: CASSLSSYNEQFF.

The chain employs TRBV6-2 or TRBV6-3 and TRBJ1-5, with TRBD1 matching over 8 bases. Trimming took 2 bases from V and 5 from J; bases not matched to a gene: 8. Germline lookup yields CDR1 MNHEY and CDR2 SVGEGT. This CDR3 spans 16 amino acids. This CDR3 reads CASSYADRGFYQPQHF. Written as DNA, the CDR3 is TGTGCCAGCAGTTACGCCGACAGGGGATTCTATCAGCCCCAGCATTTT.

This clone has only one observation. Here the CDR3 DNA reads TGTGCCAGCAGCCCGCGGGGGCCCGACACAGATACGCAGTATTTT. It yields the protein CASSPRGPDTDTQYF. This chain links TRBV9 with TRBJ2-3; maybe TRBD2 (7 bases). Deletions cut 4 bases from V and 2 bases from J, with 14 bases between. The CDR3 extends over 15 amino acids. The V gene's germline CDR1 is SGDLS and CDR2 YYNGEE.

The chain is built from TRBV7-2 and TRBJ2-5, with 9 positions matching TRBD2. This CDR3 has 17 amino acids. Germline trimming cut 5 bases from V and 4 bases from J; bases unmatched to any gene: 14. The germline V gene encodes CDR1 SGHTA and CDR2 FQGNSA. In DNA, the CDR3 is TGTGCCAGCAGCCCACTAATAGGAGCGGGAGGTAGAGAGACCCAGTACTTC. This sequence encodes CASSPLIGAGGRETQYF.

V usage is TRBV18 and J usage is TRBJ2-7; 8 nucleotides line up with TRBD1. Germline V gives CDR1 KGHSH, CDR2 LQKENI. The CDR3 totals 15 residues. The J segment lost 1 base and the V segment lost 1 base, leaving 3 bases of the junction unmatched. CDR3 sequence reads: CASSPLGTGSYEQYF. CDR3 coding DNA: TGTGCCAGCTCACCACTTGGGACAGGTTCCTACGAGCAGTACTTC.

This clone was detected once. The J gene is TRBJ2-7, the V gene TRBV3-1 (or the pseudogene TRBV3-2); 10 positions agree with TRBD2. The CDR3 loop spans 15 amino acids. Trimming at V came to 3 bases and at J to 6 bases, leaving 8 bases not matched to a gene. CDR1 is LGHDT and CDR2 is YNNKEL in the germline V gene (reference sequence). Here the CDR3 reads CASSHLALAGGEQYF. CDR3 DNA sequence: TGTGCCAGCAGCCACCTGGCGTTAGCGGGAGGCGAGCAGTACTTC.

The chain couples TRBV5-1 to TRBJ1-2, with 9 positions matching TRBD1. This CDR3 is built from 12 residues. V was clipped by 3 bases and J by 8 bases; unmatched bases: 2. Germline V gene lookup returns CDR1 SGHRS and CDR2 YFSETQ. The CDR3 here is CASSWDRDGYTF. The CDR3 DNA follows: TGCGCCAGCAGCTGGGACAGGGACGGCTACACCTTC.

The chain uses TRBV13 and TRBJ2-1; 12 nucleotides match TRBD2. Germline V gene data show CDR1 as PRHDT and CDR2 as FYEKMQ (reference sequence). J lost 6 bases, V lost 11 bases, and 8 bases had no gene match. There are 14 residues in the CDR3. CDR3 in amino acids: CAVARLAGVNEQFF. The CDR3 DNA follows: TGTGCCGTAGCGCGACTAGCGGGGGTCAATGAGCAGTTCTTC.

This clone was counted only a few times. The chain has TRBV6-2 or TRBV6-3 and TRBJ1-5; D gene ambiguous. This CDR3 is 15 amino acids long. CDR1 and CDR2 (germline): MNHEY, SVGEGT. V lost 3 bases and J lost 0, with 9 bases in between. The CDR3 nucleotides read TGTGCCAGCAGTTATACGGGTTATAGCAATCAGCCCCAGCATTTT. Its translation is CASSYTGYSNQPQHF.

The CDR3 is CASSHTRGQIDQPQHF. In nucleotides, the CDR3 is TGCGCCAGCAGTCACACTCGAGGACAGATCGATCAGCCCCAGCATTTT. V usage is TRBV23-1 and J usage is TRBJ1-5, with a tentative D call TRBD1 (6 bases). TRBV23-1 is designated an ORF whose function remains uncertain. V gave up 3 bases and J gave up 5 bases, with 17 bases separating them. This CDR3 region has 16 residues.

The J gene is TRBJ1-6, the V gene TRBV7-6; D gene ambiguous. Germline lookup yields CDR1 SGHVS and CDR2 FNYEAQ. V was trimmed by 1 base and J by 0 bases, leaving 10 bases between them. This CDR3 is built from 17 residues. CDR3 sequence reads: CASSLVGGSSYNSPLHF. CDR3 bases: TGTGCCAGCAGCTTAGTGGGTGGGAGCTCCTATAATTCACCCCTCCACTTT.

The chain has TRBV6-2 or TRBV6-3 and TRBJ2-3, with 12 bases fitting TRBD2. V was pared by 5 bases and J by 4 bases, with 7 bases of the junction left unmatched. The CDR3 runs 16 residues. CDR1 is MNHEY and CDR2 is SVGEGT in the germline V gene. The DNA of the CDR3 is TGTGCCAGCAGTGAGACTAGCGGGGGTCCCCCAGATACGCAGTATTTT. The encoded protein is CASSETSGGPPDTQYF.

V and J are TRBV3-1 (or the pseudogene TRBV3-2) and TRBJ2-7; 14 bases agree with TRBD2. The CDR3 runs 15 residues. The germline V gene encodes CDR1 LGHDT and CDR2 YNNKEL (reference sequence). V lost 6 bases, J lost 5 bases, and 6 bases stayed unmatched. CDR3 nucleotides: TGTGCCAGCAGTCGTGGACTAGCGGGAGGCGACGAGCAGTACTTC. As protein: CASSRGLAGGDEQYF.

This rearrangement joins TRBV18 to TRBJ2-6, with unresolved D. V was pared by 6 bases and J by 0 bases, with 3 bases between. Germline V gene sequence: CDR1 KGHSH, CDR2 LQKENI. CDR3 size: 13 residues. As DNA, the CDR3 is TGTGCCAGCTCTAACTCTGGGGCCAACGTCCTGACTTTC. As protein: CASSNSGANVLTF.

V and J are TRBV28 and TRBJ2-7; 10 nucleotides match TRBD1. Germline lookup yields CDR1 MDHEN and CDR2 SYDVKM. CDR3 length: 17 residues. Losses at the gene ends were 7 bases for V and 1 base for J; bases not matched to a gene: 13. The CDR3 DNA follows: TGTGCCAGCAATTCCCCGGACAGGGGGTTTCGGTCCTACGAGCAGTACTTC. Translated, it gives CASNSPDRGFRSYEQYF.